A single sample gave rise to the 19 T cell receptor beta chains below, sequenced in a study of blood T cell repertoires in COVID-19. Sequencing was performed with immunoSEQ multiplex PCR; in TCRdb, only in-frame clones are kept and a portion is missing. The sample yields some 110,000 clones, about 75% seen once. Input material: peripheral blood. These receptors were obtained from a woman aged 70-85 years with acute or convalescent COVID-19.

A single count supports this clone. This chain connects TRBV29-1 to TRBJ1-1; 8 bases are a match to TRBD1. V was clipped by 7 bases and J by 4 bases; unmatched bases: 5. CDR1 SQVTM and CDR2 ANQGSEA come from the germline V gene. The CDR3 runs to 12 residues. Here the CDR3 reads CSASTGATEAFF. The CDR3 DNA sequence: TGCAGCGCGTCGACAGGGGCCACTGAAGCTTTCTTT.

This clone was detected a few times. This rearrangement joins TRBV6-5 to TRBJ1-1; TRBD1 is a possible D gene (6 bases). The V gene's germline CDR1 is MNHEY and CDR2 SVGAGI. V dropped 7 bases and J dropped 1 base, with 10 bases sitting between them. CDR3 length: 13 residues. This CDR3 reads CASTWGQNTEAFF. Written as DNA, the CDR3 is TGTGCCAGCACGTGGGGACAGAACACTGAAGCTTTCTTT.

The sample holds a few counts of this clone. The V and J genes are TRBV4-1 and TRBJ2-1; D may be TRBD2 (6 bases). The V and J ends lost 0 bases and 12 bases respectively, with 18 bases between them. Germline V gene data show CDR1 as MGHRA and CDR2 as YSYEKL. This CDR3 contains 15 residues. The CDR3, as DNA: TGCGCCAGCAGCCAAGACCAGGGACTGGTGGGGGTGCAGTTCTTC. Protein product: CASSQDQGLVGVQFF.

The chain joins TRBV5-6 to TRBJ2-1; no definite D call. Germline V gene lookup returns CDR1 SGHDT and CDR2 YYEEEE. This CDR3 spans 14 amino acids. The V gene lost 2 bases and the J gene lost 2 bases, with 8 bases spanning the gap. The CDR3 region is CASSFPQAYNEQFF. The CDR3, as DNA: TGTGCCAGCAGCTTCCCCCAGGCCTACAATGAGCAGTTCTTC. Variable domain in full (rest from reference TRBV5-6 and TRBJ2-1): DAGVTQSPTHLIKTRGQQVTLRCSPKSGHDTVSWYQQALGQGPQFIFQYYEEEERQRGNFPDRFSGHQFPNYSSELNVNALLLGDSALYLCASSFPQAYNEQFFGPGTRLTVL.

The table lists this clone with a count of one. The V and J genes are TRBV5-6 and TRBJ2-1, with TRBD2 matching over 9 bases. V lost 2 bases to trimming and J lost 4 bases; unmatched junction nucleotides: 13. CDR1 and CDR2 (germline): SGHDT, YYEEEE. The CDR3 length is 18 residues. This CDR3 is CASSFPSVAGAIYNEQFF. CDR3 in DNA: TGTGCCAGCAGCTTCCCCTCTGTAGCGGGGGCCATTTACAATGAGCAGTTCTTC.

This chain connects TRBV6-5 to TRBJ1-5; the match to TRBD1 covers 7 bases. Germline CDR1 and CDR2: MNHEY and SVGAGI. This CDR3 spans 15 amino acids. The V and J ends lost 4 bases and 3 bases, in that order; junction bases with no gene match: 6. The CDR3 DNA reads TGTGCCAGCAGTTTGGCAGGGGGGCCCAATCAGCCCCAGCATTTT. Translation: CASSLAGGPNQPQHF.

The chain links TRBV19 to TRBJ1-2; D is ambiguous. The germline gives CDR1 LNHDA, CDR2 SQIVND (reference sequence). V lost 2 bases, J lost 3 bases, and 7 bases lay in between. The CDR3 totals 13 residues. DNA of the CDR3: TGTGCCAGTAGTATATCAGTTGACTATGGCTACACCTTC. Amino acids: CASSISVDYGYTF.

For the CDR3, the DNA is TGCGCCAGCAGCTTGGGAGAGCAAACGCTCTATGGCTACACCTTC. This codes for CASSLGEQTLYGYTF. V and J are TRBV5-1 and TRBJ1-2; no reliable D call. This CDR3 contains 15 residues. In germline, CDR1 is SGHRS, CDR2 YFSETQ. The ends were cut back, 0 bases at V and 4 bases at J, with 13 bases in the middle.

V usage is TRBV4-1 and J usage is TRBJ2-7; TRBD2 aligns across 8 bases. This CDR3 has 15 amino acids. V gave up 1 base and J gave up 3 bases; unmatched junction bases: 5. Germline V gene sequence: CDR1 MGHRA, CDR2 YSYEKL. The CDR3 DNA reads TGCGCCAGCAGCCAAGGTCGGGGGGGCCTCTACGAGCAGTACTTC. The encoded protein is CASSQGRGGLYEQYF.

V and J are TRBV4-3 and TRBJ2-1; D is unclear. The CDR3 totals 13 residues. V was pared by 3 bases and J by 4 bases, with 7 bases between. Per the germline V gene, CDR1 is LGHNA and CDR2 is YSLEER. The CDR3 coding sequence is TGCGCCAGCAGCCAGGAGAATTACAATGAGCAGTTCTTC. Translating it yields CASSQENYNEQFF.

This clone has a handful of counts. The rearrangement links TRBV21-1 to TRBJ2-7; TRBD1 is taken as the D call from the table, unchecked against the DNA. TRBV21-1 is a pseudogene locus. CDR3 length: 15 amino acids. The CDR3 bases are TGTGCCAGCAGCAAAGCGAGGGGGAGCTCCTACGAGCAGTACTTC. Protein sequence: CASSKARGSSYEQYF.

The chain links TRBV19 to TRBJ2-7; perhaps TRBD1 as D (6 bases). The ends were cut back, 6 bases at V and 1 base at J, with 10 bases in the middle. The length of the CDR3 is 13 residues. Looked up from germline, CDR1 is LNHDA and CDR2 is SQIVND (reference sequence). CDR3 coding DNA: TGTGCCAGTAGGAACAGGGCGTCCTACGAGCAGTACTTC. Protein product: CASRNRASYEQYF.

CDR3 residues: CASSAFLFRGNEQFF. In nucleotides, the CDR3 is TGTGCCAGCAGTGCGTTTCTCTTTCGGGGCAATGAGCAGTTCTTC. This chain joins TRBV25-1 and TRBJ2-1, with D tentatively TRBD2 (5 bases). CDR3 length: 15 amino acids. Per germline, CDR1 MGHDK and CDR2 SYGVNS. Trimming took off 4 bases at V and 6 bases at J, with 16 bases between the two ends.

V is TRBV7-7 and J is TRBJ1-5; 7 bases agree with TRBD1. In germline, CDR1 is SSHAT, CDR2 FNYEAQ (reference sequence). The CDR3 has 19 amino acids. V shed 6 bases, J shed 1 base, and the junction held 18 bases outside the gene matches. CDR3 in amino acids: CASSSGPGQAHNSNQPQHF. The CDR3 DNA sequence: TGTGCCAGCAGTTCGGGCCCCGGACAGGCACATAACAGCAATCAGCCCCAGCATTTT.

The chain is built from TRBV9 and TRBJ1-1; 9 bases are a match to TRBD1. The CDR3 sequence is 14 residues long. Germline V lookup: CDR1 SGDLS, CDR2 YYNGEE. J gave up 3 bases and V 7 bases, and 7 bases lay outside the gene matches. For the CDR3, the DNA is TGTGCCAGCGGGGAGGGGGACAGGGACACTGAAGCTTTCTTT. As protein: CASGEGDRDTEAFF.

CDR3 residues: CASSLGPYTEAFF. CDR3 DNA: TGTGCCAGCAGTCTGGGGCCTTACACTGAAGCTTTCTTT. The rearrangement uses TRBV27 and TRBJ1-1; weak D call: TRBD1 (5 bases). This CDR3 spans 13 amino acids. V lost 5 bases to trimming and J lost 3 bases, with 10 bases between them. Looked up from germline, CDR1 is MNHEY and CDR2 is SMNVEV (reference sequence).

The gene calls are TRBV19 and TRBJ2-5, with D tentatively TRBD1 (6 bases). The V gene's germline CDR1 is LNHDA and CDR2 SQIVND (reference sequence). The CDR3 has 16 amino acids. V was pared by 3 bases and J by 2 bases, with 16 bases between. In DNA, the CDR3 is TGTGCCAGTAGTATCACAGGCACAGGGTCTCAAGAGACCCAGTACTTC. It specifies CASSITGTGSQETQYF.

The chain recombines TRBV6-5 with TRBJ2-2, with D uncertain. Germline V gene sequence: CDR1 MNHEY, CDR2 SVGAGI. The CDR3 consists of 14 residues. V was clipped by 7 bases and J by 3 bases, with 12 bases between them. CDR3 protein: CASTKQRDTGELFF. The CDR3 DNA is TGTGCCAGCACAAAGCAACGGGACACCGGGGAGCTGTTTTTT.

This sequence joins TRBV19 and TRBJ1-3; no clear D gene. V was cut by 5 bases and J by 4 bases, with 18 bases left in between. The CDR3 spans 16 residues. Germline CDR1 reads LNHDA; CDR2 reads SQIVND (reference sequence). The CDR3 sequence is CASSSRTPQRGNTIYF. The CDR3 DNA follows: TGTGCCAGTAGTTCGCGGACTCCTCAGAGAGGAAACACCATATATTTT.